Listed below are T cell receptor beta chains from one sample, sequenced in a study of blood T cell repertoires in COVID-19. The data were produced by immunoSEQ multiplex PCR, yet TCRdb's version contains in-frame clones alone and is incomplete. Seen here are tens of thousands of clones, roughly 83% observed once, and the top ten hold around 43%. Sequencing used peripheral blood. The receptors were gathered from an older man with acute or convalescent COVID-19. Both conserved end residues are part of each CDR3. A D gene is named only where the DNA matches it firmly. The size entry is marked missing in some rows and otherwise reads once, few, many or a size class.

TRBV6-5,-,-,TRBJ1-2,CASSEVRRTNYGYTF,TGTGCCAGCAGCGAGGTTAGGCGGACTAACTATGGCTACACCTTC
TRBV7-2,TRBD1,-,TRBJ2-2,CASSSGQGAGGELFF,TGTGCCAGCAGCTCAGGACAGGGGGCGGGCGGGGAGCTGTTTTTT
TRBV7-9,-,-,TRBJ1-6,CASSLEGVTSPLHF,TGTGCCAGCAGCTTAGAGGGGGTTACTTCACCCCTCCACTTT
TRBV28,TRBD1,-,TRBJ1-2,CASSLGTGGTGYTF,TGTGCCAGCAGTTTGGGGACAGGGGGCACTGGCTACACCTTC
TRBV5-1,-,-,TRBJ1-2,CASSLVGSRGYTF,TGCGCCAGCAGCTTGGTGGGGAGTCGGGGCTACACCTTC
TRBV7-2,-,-,TRBJ1-4,CASSLAVGGNEKLFF,TGTGCCAGCAGCTTAGCGGTAGGGGGTAATGAAAAACTGTTTTTT
TRBV5-4,-,-,TRBJ2-2,CASSIDRTGELFF,TGTGCCAGCAGCATTGACAGGACCGGGGAGCTGTTTTTT
TRBV19,TRBD2,-,TRBJ2-7,CASSTGLAGGPPYEQYF,TGTGCCAGTAGTACCGGACTAGCGGGAGGGCCTCCATACGAGCAGTACTTC
TRBV6-2/TRBV6-3,-,-,TRBJ1-2,CASSRQGTKGGYTF,TGTGCCAGCAGCCGCCAGGGGACCAAAGGGGGATACACCTTC
TRBV4-3,-,-,TRBJ1-1,CASSQGSTGNTEAFF,TGCGCCAGCAGCCAAGGATCCACGGGGAACACTGAAGCTTTCTTT
TRBV5-1,TRBD2,-,TRBJ2-2,CASSSIHTSGAPNTGELFF,TGCGCCAGCAGCTCCATCCACACTAGCGGGGCACCGAACACCGGGGAGCTGTTTTTT
TRBV7-3,-,-,TRBJ2-1,CASSPAPRGEQFF,TGTGCCAGCAGCCCCGCCCCCCGGGGTGAGCAGTTCTTC
TRBV5-5,TRBD1,few,TRBJ2-2,CASSDRTGRTGELFF,TGTGCCAGCAGCGACCGGACAGGGCGGACCGGGGAGCTGTTTTTT
TRBV19,-,-,TRBJ1-4,CASSIGQGHEKLFF,TGTGCCAGTAGTATTGGCCAGGGGCATGAAAAACTGTTTTTT
TRBV5-1,TRBD1,-,TRBJ1-3,CASRTGVSGNTIYF,TGCGCCAGCAGAACAGGGGTCTCTGGAAACACCATATATTTT
TRBV5-1,TRBD1,-,TRBJ1-6,CASSQTDRDNSPLHF,TGCGCCAGCAGCCAAACGGACAGGGATAATTCACCCCTCCACTTT
TRBV18,-,-,TRBJ1-5,CASSPERGNQPQHF,TGTGCCAGCTCACCGGAGAGGGGCAATCAGCCCCAGCATTTT
TRBV6-2/TRBV6-3,TRBD1,-,TRBJ2-7,CASSYGPGQAPYF,TGTGCCAGCAGTTACGGCCCGGGACAGGCTCCTTACTTC
TRBV9,TRBD1,-,TRBJ1-2,CASSGRTGFSYGYTF,TGTGCCAGCAGCGGGCGGACAGGGTTTTCCTATGGCTACACCTTC
TRBV4-1,TRBD1,-,TRBJ1-4,CASSQPTGGRWSNEKLFF,TGCGCCAGCAGCCAACCGACAGGGGGCCGGTGGTCTAATGAAAAACTGTTTTTT
TRBV6-1,-,-,TRBJ2-1,CASSEGGRNEQFF,TGTGCCAGCAGTGAAGGGGGGCGCAATGAGCAGTTCTTC
TRBV6-5,-,once,TRBJ2-5,CASSYSSGRGETQYF,TGTGCCAGCAGTTACTCATCTGGGAGAGGTGAGACCCAGTACTTC
TRBV3-1/TRBV3-2,-,-,TRBJ2-1,CASSQESLFHEQFF,TGTGCCAGCAGCCAAGAATCCCTATTCCATGAGCAGTTCTTC
TRBV7-3,-,-,TRBJ2-4,CASSLGAGNIQYF,TGTGCCAGCAGCTTAGGGGCTGGAAACATTCAGTACTTC
TRBV2,-,-,TRBJ1-6,CASQFQGSYNSPLHF,TGTGCCAGTCAATTTCAGGGATCCTATAATTCACCCCTCCACTTT
TRBV10-1,-,-,TRBJ2-3,CASSTSTDTQYF,TGCGCCAGCAGTACAAGCACAGATACGCAGTATTTT
TRBV7-2,-,few,TRBJ2-2,CASSRGYAGELFF,TGTGCCAGCAGCCGCGGGTACGCCGGGGAGCTGTTTTTT
TRBV4-3,-,-,TRBJ2-2,CASSQESRVTGELFF,TGCGCCAGCAGCCAAGAGAGCAGGGTCACCGGGGAGCTGTTTTTT
TRBV7-3,TRBD1,-,TRBJ2-3,CASSLGTGADTQYF,TGTGCCAGCAGCCTAGGGACAGGAGCAGATACGCAGTATTTT
TRBV5-1,-,few,TRBJ1-5,CASSLTGLGNQPQHF,TGCGCCAGCAGCTTGACTGGGCTTGGCAATCAGCCCCAGCATTTT
TRBV5-4,TRBD1,-,TRBJ1-2,CASSLDLDRDYGYTF,TGTGCCAGCAGCTTGGACCTTGACAGGGATTATGGCTACACCTTC
TRBV7-6,-,-,TRBJ1-1,CASSSRLRRDTEAFF,TGTGCCAGCAGCTCACGACTCCGGAGGGACACTGAAGCTTTCTTT
TRBV28,TRBD1,-,TRBJ1-5,CASTGTGDGQPQHF,TGTGCCAGCACCGGGACAGGGGATGGTCAGCCCCAGCATTTT
TRBV7-8,-,-,TRBJ1-5,CASSANVRGNQPQHF,TGTGCCAGCAGCGCAAACGTCCGGGGAAATCAGCCCCAGCATTTT
TRBV7-3,TRBD1,-,TRBJ1-1,CASSLGPGGSEAFF,TGTGCCAGCAGCTTAGGACCAGGGGGCAGTGAAGCTTTCTTT
TRBV6-2/TRBV6-3,-,-,TRBJ2-5,CASSSISLQGETQYF,TGTGCCAGCAGTTCCATCTCCCTCCAGGGAGAGACCCAGTACTTC
TRBV6-5,-,few,TRBJ2-7,CASRGQGSYEQYF,TGTGCCAGCAGGGGGCAGGGCAGCTACGAGCAGTACTTC
TRBV25-1,-,-,TRBJ1-1,CASRQAANTEAFF,TGTGCCAGCCGACAGGCCGCGAACACTGAAGCTTTCTTT
TRBV7-2,-,-,TRBJ2-3,CASSLAAGPTDTQYF,TGTGCCAGCAGCTTAGCGGCGGGCCCCACAGATACGCAGTATTTT
TRBV12-3/TRBV12-4,-,-,TRBJ2-7,CASSLIAEQYF,TGTGCCAGCAGTTTGATAGCCGAGCAGTACTTC
TRBV5-4,-,-,TRBJ1-2,CASSLGGPQSNYGYTF,TGTGCCAGCAGCTTGGGAGGGCCTCAATCTAACTATGGCTACACCTTC